This TCR beta chain was recorded in a study of response to subunit inactivated influenza vaccine. This clonotype was observed a handful of times. Its antigen is unidentified. This CDR3 has 10 residues. Trimming took 6 bases from V and 6 from J, leaving 8 bases between them. In germline, CDR1 is SQVTM, CDR2 ANQGSEA. Via MiXCR, TCRdb re-called the RT-PCR reads, giving one row per CDR3 protein. Among roughly 630,000 distinct CDR3 sequences, about 15% were seen once, and the ten largest hold about 7.6%. Findings and limits, study-wide: New T cells are recruited in small numbers by each seasonal influenza vaccination, according to the authors' suggestion.

This TCR was sampled from a man aged 50-59 years who received an inactivated influenza vaccine. This chain connects TRBV29-1 to TRBJ1-2; TRBD1 might be the D (6 bases). The specimen comprised PBMCs from blood, sampled 14 to 15 days before vaccination. CDR3 protein: CSVRGDGYTF. CDR3 DNA sequence: TGCAGCGTCAGGGGCGATGGCTACACCTTC.